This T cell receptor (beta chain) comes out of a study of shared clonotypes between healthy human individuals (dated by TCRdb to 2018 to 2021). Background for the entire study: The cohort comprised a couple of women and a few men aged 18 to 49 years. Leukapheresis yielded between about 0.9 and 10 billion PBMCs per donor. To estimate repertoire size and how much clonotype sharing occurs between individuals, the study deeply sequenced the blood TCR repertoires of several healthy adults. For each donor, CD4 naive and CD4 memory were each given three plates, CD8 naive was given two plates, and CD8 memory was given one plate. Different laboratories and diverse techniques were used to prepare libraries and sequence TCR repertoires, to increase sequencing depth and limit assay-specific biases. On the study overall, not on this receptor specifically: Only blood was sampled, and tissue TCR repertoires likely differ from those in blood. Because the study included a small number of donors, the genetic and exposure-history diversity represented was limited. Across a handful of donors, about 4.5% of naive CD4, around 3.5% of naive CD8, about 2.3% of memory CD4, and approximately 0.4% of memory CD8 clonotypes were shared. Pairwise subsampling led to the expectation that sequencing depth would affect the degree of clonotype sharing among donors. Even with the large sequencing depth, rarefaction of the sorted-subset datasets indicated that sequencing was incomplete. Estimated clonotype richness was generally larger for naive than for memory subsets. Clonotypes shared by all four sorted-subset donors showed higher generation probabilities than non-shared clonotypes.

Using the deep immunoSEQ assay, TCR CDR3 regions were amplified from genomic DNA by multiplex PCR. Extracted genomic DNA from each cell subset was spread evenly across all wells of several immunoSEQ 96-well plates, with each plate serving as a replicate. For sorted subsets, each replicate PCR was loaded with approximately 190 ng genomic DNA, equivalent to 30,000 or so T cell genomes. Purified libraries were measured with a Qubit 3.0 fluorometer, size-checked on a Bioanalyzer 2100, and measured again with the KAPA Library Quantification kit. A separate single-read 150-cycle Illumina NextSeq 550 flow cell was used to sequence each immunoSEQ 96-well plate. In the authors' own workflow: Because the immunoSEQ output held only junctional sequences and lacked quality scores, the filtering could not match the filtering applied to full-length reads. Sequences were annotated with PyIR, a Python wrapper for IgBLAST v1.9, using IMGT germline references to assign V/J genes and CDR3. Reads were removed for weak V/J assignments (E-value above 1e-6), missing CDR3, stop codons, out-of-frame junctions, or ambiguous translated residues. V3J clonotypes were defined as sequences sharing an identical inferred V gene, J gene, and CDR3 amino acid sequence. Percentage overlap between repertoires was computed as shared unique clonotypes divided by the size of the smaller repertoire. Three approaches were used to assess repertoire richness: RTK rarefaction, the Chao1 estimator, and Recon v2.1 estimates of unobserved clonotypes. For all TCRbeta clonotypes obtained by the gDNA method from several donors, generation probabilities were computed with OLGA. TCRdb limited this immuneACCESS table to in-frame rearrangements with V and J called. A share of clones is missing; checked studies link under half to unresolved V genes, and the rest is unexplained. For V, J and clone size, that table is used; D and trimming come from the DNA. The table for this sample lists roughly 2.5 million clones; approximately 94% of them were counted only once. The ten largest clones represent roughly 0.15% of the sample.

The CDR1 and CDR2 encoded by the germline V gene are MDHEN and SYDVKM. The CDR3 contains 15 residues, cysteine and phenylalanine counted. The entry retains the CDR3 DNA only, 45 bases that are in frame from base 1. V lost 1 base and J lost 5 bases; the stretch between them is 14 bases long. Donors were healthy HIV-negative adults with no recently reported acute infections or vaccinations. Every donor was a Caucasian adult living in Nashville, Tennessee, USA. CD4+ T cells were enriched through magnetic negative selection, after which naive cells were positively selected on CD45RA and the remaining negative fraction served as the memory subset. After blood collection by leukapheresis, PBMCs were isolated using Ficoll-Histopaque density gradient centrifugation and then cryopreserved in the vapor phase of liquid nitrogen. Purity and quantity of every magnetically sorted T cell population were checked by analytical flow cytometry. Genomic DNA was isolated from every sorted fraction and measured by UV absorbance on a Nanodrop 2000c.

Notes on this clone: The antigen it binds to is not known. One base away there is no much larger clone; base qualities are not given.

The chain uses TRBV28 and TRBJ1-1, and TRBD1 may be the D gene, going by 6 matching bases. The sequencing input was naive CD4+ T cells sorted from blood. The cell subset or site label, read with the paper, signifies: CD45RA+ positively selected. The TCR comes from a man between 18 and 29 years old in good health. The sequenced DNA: TGTGCCAGCAGTTTATCGGCCGGGACAAGGACTGAAGCTTTCTTT. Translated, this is CASSLSAGTRTEAFF.